A selection of T cell receptor beta chains follows, all from one sample in a study of blood T cell repertoires in COVID-19. The table came from immunoSEQ multiplex PCR; TCRdb's copy has only in-frame clones and leaves some out. The table has about 300,000 clones, around 80% seen once. The sequencing sample was made of peripheral blood. The receptors originated from a woman between 50 and 59 years old with acute or convalescent COVID-19. Both conserved end residues are part of each CDR3. The D gene is left open where the match is weak. The size of a clone is reported for some rows only, either as once, few or many, or as a class for expanded clones.

clone_size j_call v_call d_call cdr3_nt cdr3_aa
- TRBJ2-6 TRBV18 TRBD1 TGTGCCAGCTCACAACAGGGGGCCTCTGGGGCCAACGTCCTGACTTTC CASSQQGASGANVLTF
- TRBJ1-1 TRBV3-1/TRBV3-2 - TGTGCCAGCAACCAAGATACAGGTCCGAACACTGAAGCTTTCTTT CASNQDTGPNTEAFF
- TRBJ2-5 TRBV11-1 TRBD2 TGTGCCAGCAGCCCCGGGACTAGTGGCCCCGAGACCCAGTACTTC CASSPGTSGPETQYF
- TRBJ2-1 TRBV6-4 - TGTGCCAGCAGCTATGAAGTGGACTCCAATGAGCAGTTCTTC CASSYEVDSNEQFF
- TRBJ2-2 TRBV6-5 - TGTGCCAGCACTAGAACACAAAACACCGGGGAGCTGTTTTTT CASTRTQNTGELFF
- TRBJ2-5 TRBV12-3/TRBV12-4 TRBD1 TGTGCCAGCAGTTTTCAGGGGGAAGAGACCCAGTACTTC CASSFQGEETQYF
- TRBJ1-1 TRBV5-4 TRBD1 TGTGCCAGCAGCGGACAGGGGATGAACACTGAAGCTTTCTTT CASSGQGMNTEAFF
- TRBJ2-3 TRBV3-1/TRBV3-2 - TGTGCCAGCAGCCAAGAGAACAGCCCAGATACGCAGTATTTT CASSQENSPDTQYF
- TRBJ1-2 TRBV7-9 - TGTGCCAGCAGCTTAGACCAGGGGCGAGATGGCTACACCTTC CASSLDQGRDGYTF
- TRBJ2-7 TRBV2 - TGTGCCAGCAGTGACCGGGGAACGTACGAGCAGTACTTC CASSDRGTYEQYF
- TRBJ2-1 TRBV5-4 - TGTGCCAGCAGCGCGGACACGTCTCGCTACAATGAGCAGTTCTTC CASSADTSRYNEQFF
- TRBJ1-3 TRBV7-2 TRBD1 TGTGCCAGCAGGCCGGGACAGGGTCCCACCATATATTTT CASRPGQGPTIYF
few TRBJ1-1 TRBV19 - TGTGCCAGTAGTCCACCTCGGGGTTGGTCAACTGAAGCTTTCTTT CASSPPRGWSTEAFF
- TRBJ2-3 TRBV7-9 TRBD2 TGTGCCAGCAGCTTAACCAGCGGGGGGCGCACAGATACGCAGTATTTT CASSLTSGGRTDTQYF
- TRBJ1-3 TRBV12-3/TRBV12-4 - TGTGCCAGCAGTTTCGGGGAATACACCATATATTTT CASSFGEYTIYF
- TRBJ2-7 TRBV7-9 TRBD2 TGTGCCAGCAGCTTCGGAGGACTAGCTGACTACGAGCAGTACTTC CASSFGGLADYEQYF
- TRBJ2-1 TRBV6-1 TRBD2 TGTGCCAGCAGTGCCTCTAGCGGGGGGTACCACAATGAGCAGTTCTTC CASSASSGGYHNEQFF
- TRBJ1-2 TRBV27 - TGTGCCAGCAGTTTACAGGCAACCGATTACTATGGCTACACCTTC CASSLQATDYYGYTF
- TRBJ1-1 TRBV6-5 - TGTGCCAGCAGATCCAAACCGACAGGGAACACTGAAGCTTTCTTT CASRSKPTGNTEAFF
- TRBJ2-6 TRBV11-2 TRBD1 TGTGCCAGCAGACACGCCGGGACAGCGCACTCTGGGGCCAACGTCCTGACTTTC CASRHAGTAHSGANVLTF
- TRBJ2-1 TRBV10-3 - TGTGCCATCAGCAAACAGGGACCGAGCTCCTACAATGAGCAGTTCTTC CAISKQGPSSYNEQFF
few TRBJ1-4 TRBV5-6 - TGTGCCAGCAGCTTGTCGAGCAGGGTCGGAGAAAAACTGTTTTTT CASSLSSRVGEKLFF
- TRBJ1-5 TRBV9 - TGTGCCAGCAGCCCGGGGGGGGTTCAGCCCCAGCATTTT CASSPGGVQPQHF
- TRBJ1-5 TRBV6-2/TRBV6-3 TRBD1 TGTGCCAGCAGTCACCCGACAGGGCAATCCCAGCCCCAGCATTTT CASSHPTGQSQPQHF
- TRBJ1-1 TRBV7-8 - TGTGCCAGCAGCTGGGAGCGGAACACTGAAGCTTTCTTT CASSWERNTEAFF
few TRBJ1-2 TRBV10-3 TRBD1 TGTGCCAGTGGACAGGGACAGAACTATGGCTACACCTTC CASGQGQNYGYTF
- TRBJ2-3 TRBV9 TRBD2 TGTGCCAGCAGCGTAGTGGGGCGGGGGGGCCGAAATACGCAGTATTTT CASSVVGRGGRNTQYF
- TRBJ2-5 TRBV11-1 - TGTGCCAGCAGTCCTTACGCCAGTCAAGAGACCCAGTACTTC CASSPYASQETQYF
- TRBJ2-5 TRBV19 - TGTGCCAGTAGTAGAACAGGGGAGGCGCAAGAGACCCAGTACTTC CASSRTGEAQETQYF
few TRBJ1-6 TRBV5-1 - TGCGCCAGCAAACCGACAGATGGTTCACCCCTCCACTTT CASKPTDGSPLHF
- TRBJ2-1 TRBV2 - TGTGCCAGCAGACGCGGGCAGACTCCCTCCTACAATGAGCAGTTCTTC CASRRGQTPSYNEQFF